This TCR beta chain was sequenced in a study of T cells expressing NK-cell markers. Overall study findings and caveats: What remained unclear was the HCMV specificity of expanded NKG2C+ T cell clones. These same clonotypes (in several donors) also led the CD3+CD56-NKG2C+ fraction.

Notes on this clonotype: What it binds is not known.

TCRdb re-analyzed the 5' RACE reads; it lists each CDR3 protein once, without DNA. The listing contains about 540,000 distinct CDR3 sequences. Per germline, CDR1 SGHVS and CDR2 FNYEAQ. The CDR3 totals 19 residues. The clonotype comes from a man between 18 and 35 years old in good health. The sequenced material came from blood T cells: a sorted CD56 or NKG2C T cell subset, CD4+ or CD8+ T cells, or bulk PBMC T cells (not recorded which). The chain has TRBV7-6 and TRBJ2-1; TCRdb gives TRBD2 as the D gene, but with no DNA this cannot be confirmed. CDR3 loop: CASSYHYQGSGLAGNEQFF.